A selection of T cell receptor beta chains follows, all from one sample in a study of cytomegalovirus exposure and HLA in healthy donors. This table comes from immunoSEQ multiplex PCR, and its TCRdb copy is limited to in-frame clones, with some not included. This table holds about 120,000 clones, around 81% found once. The sample comprised PBMCs. Receptors were obtained from a woman aged 25 to 39 in good health and CMV-seronegative. Each CDR3 is given with its conserved first and last residue. A D gene is named only where the DNA matches it firmly. Only part of the rows carry a size: once, few, many, or a class if the clone is expanded.

d_gene | abundance | j_gene | v_gene | CDR3aa | CDR3nt
TRBD2 | - | TRBJ2-7 | TRBV7-9 | CSSSLAGGSSYEQYF | TGTTCCAGCAGCTTAGCGGGAGGATCATCCTACGAGCAGTACTTC
- | - | TRBJ1-1 | TRBV6-5 | CASSYASQNTEAFF | TGTGCCAGCAGTTACGCTTCACAGAACACTGAAGCTTTCTTT
- | - | TRBJ2-2 | TRBV18 | CASSPPTGGNTGELFF | TGTGCCAGCTCACCACCGACAGGAGGGAACACCGGGGAGCTGTTTTTT
TRBD1 | few | TRBJ1-1 | TRBV7-2 | CASSLARTGMTEAFF | TGTGCCAGCAGCTTAGCTAGGACAGGGATGACTGAAGCTTTCTTT
TRBD1 | - | TRBJ2-7 | TRBV7-9 | CASSPGTGRGGEQYF | TGTGCCAGCAGCCCAGGGACAGGGAGAGGCGGCGAGCAGTACTTC
TRBD2 | - | TRBJ2-1 | TRBV18 | CASSQLAGGQYNEQFF | TGTGCCAGCTCACAGCTAGCGGGAGGACAGTACAATGAGCAGTTCTTC
- | - | TRBJ2-7 | TRBV5-1 | CASSLAGTGTPTSYEQYF | TGCGCCAGCAGCTTGGCCGGGACCGGGACACCAACCTCCTACGAGCAGTACTTC
- | - | TRBJ1-4 | TRBV9 | CASSVGNETPNEKLFF | TGTGCCAGCAGCGTAGGGAACGAGACTCCCAATGAAAAACTGTTTTTT
- | - | TRBJ2-4 | TRBV29-1 | CSVDSQGAKNIQYF | TGCAGCGTTGACAGCCAGGGGGCCAAAAACATTCAGTACTTC
TRBD1 | - | TRBJ1-1 | TRBV5-1 | CASSLQGDHEAFF | TGCGCCAGCAGCCTACAGGGGGACCATGAAGCTTTCTTT
TRBD2 | - | TRBJ2-5 | TRBV28 | CASSPGLAGVETQYF | TGTGCCAGCAGTCCAGGACTAGCGGGAGTTGAGACCCAGTACTTC
- | - | TRBJ2-7 | TRBV19 | CASSIRIAADEQYF | TGTGCCAGTAGCATCCGGATAGCGGCCGACGAGCAGTACTTC
- | - | TRBJ2-1 | TRBV29-1 | CSVPNAGGIYNEQFF | TGCAGCGTTCCCAATGCAGGGGGGATTTACAATGAGCAGTTCTTC
TRBD1 | - | TRBJ2-1 | TRBV13 | CASSSAVGRGRYNEQFF | TGTGCCAGCAGCTCCGCCGTTGGCAGGGGGCGTTACAATGAGCAGTTCTTC